This TCR beta chain stems from a study of T cells in Graves' hyperthyroidism and ophthalmopathy. A few counts support this clonotype. TCR beta CDR3 region amplification was performed from RNA transcripts. The HTBI primer set was used in a first-round RT-PCR of the TCR CDR3. One entry per CDR3 protein results from TCRdb running MiXCR on the multiplex PCR reads. The table lists over 500,000 distinct CDR3 sequences, 17% of them singletons, with roughly 15% in the top ten. V was pared by 2 bases and J by 2 bases, with 10 bases between. CDR3 length equals 14 residues. Germline V CDR1 and CDR2: SGDLS, YYNGEE.

J is TRBJ1-2 and V is TRBV9, with D possibly being TRBD1 (5 bases). The sequence came from a woman under 30 with Graves' ophthalmopathy. Material: blood. The CDR3 nucleotides read TGTGCCAGCAGCGTGACAGCCCACAACTATGGCTACACCTTC. Translation: CASSVTAHNYGYTF.